The 28 T cell receptor beta chains presented below share a single source sample, sequenced in a study of CD8 T cells in Susac syndrome. An amount of RNA that ranged from 0.5 to 1 ug was reverse transcribed with random hexamers. MiXCR, run by TCRdb on the immunoSEQ multiplex PCR reads, gives a single entry per CDR3 protein. The sample shows roughly 100,000 distinct CDR3 sequences, roughly 94% of them seen only once. The sample was CD8+ T cells from PBMCs. All receptors derive from a human donor with Susac syndrome.

This chain uses TRBV5-4 with TRBJ2-1, with 9 positions matching TRBD1. V shed 2 bases and J 7 bases; nucleotides not matched to a gene: 1. The CDR3 covers 13 residues. CDR1 and CDR2 (germline): SGHNT, YYREEE (reference sequence). CDR3 amino acids: CASSFGQGNEQFF. The CDR3 DNA reads as TGTGCCAGCAGCTTTGGACAGGGGAATGAGCAGTTCTTC.

The rearrangement links TRBV3-1 to TRBJ2-5; the D gene is possibly TRBD2 (6 bases). Trimming removed 0 bases from V and 1 base from J, with 9 bases in between. The germline CDR1 and CDR2 sequences are LGHDT and YNNKEL (reference sequence). This CDR3 has 15 residues. The CDR3: CASSQEGRIQETQYF. Written as DNA, the CDR3 is TGTGCCAGCAGCCAAGAAGGGAGGATCCAAGAGACCCAGTACTTC.

The chain is built from TRBV7-3 and TRBJ2-3; D call uncertain. V shed 2 bases and J shed 0 bases, with 3 bases lying between them. Germline V gene sequence: CDR1 SGHTA, CDR2 FQGTGA. The CDR3 is 13 amino acids. CDR3 in DNA: TGTGCCAGCAGCTTAGAGAGCACAGATACGCAGTATTTT. Its translation: CASSLESTDTQYF.

The chain couples TRBV9 to TRBJ1-1; perhaps TRBD1 as D (5 bases). CDR1 SGDLS and CDR2 YYNGEE come from the germline V gene. This CDR3 spans 14 amino acids. Trimming shortened V by 0 bases and J by 6 bases, and 12 bases separated the two germline ends. The DNA for the CDR3 is TGTGCCAGCAGCGTAGGTTCTCAGGGCCCTGAAGCTTTCTTT. Its protein product is CASSVGSQGPEAFF.

CDR3 in DNA: TGTGCCAGCAGTCCGGTAGAGAGCGGGGAGCTGTTTTTT. This codes for CASSPVESGELFF. The V call is TRBV11-3, the J call TRBJ2-2; no clear D. The V and J ends lost 6 bases and 7 bases respectively, with 12 bases between them. Germline V CDR1 and CDR2: SGHNT, YENEEA. The CDR3 covers 13 residues.

CDR3 coding DNA: TGTGCCGCCGGACCTCGTGGCAATCAGCCCCAGCATTTT. Translated, it gives CAAGPRGNQPQHF. The chain couples TRBV15 to TRBJ1-5; no reliable D call. V dropped 11 bases and J dropped 2 bases, with 13 bases sitting between them. This CDR3 region has 13 residues. Germline V gene data show CDR1 as LNHNV and CDR2 as YYDKDF (reference sequence).

The chain has TRBV20-1 and TRBJ2-7; D gene ambiguous. The CDR3 contains 15 residues. Germline loops: CDR1 DFQATT, CDR2 SNEGSKA (reference sequence). Trimming took off 0 bases at V and 3 bases at J, with 15 bases between the two ends. This chain's CDR3 is CSARDPESLHYEQYF. The CDR3 nucleotides read TGCAGTGCTAGAGATCCCGAATCCCTGCACTACGAGCAGTACTTC.

The V gene is TRBV3-1, the J gene TRBJ2-1; TRBD2 agrees at 7 bases. CDR3 length: 16 amino acids. CDR1 and CDR2 from the germline V gene are LGHDT and YNNKEL (reference sequence). Losses at the gene ends were 0 bases for V and 7 bases for J; bases not matched to a gene: 9. The DNA for the CDR3 is TGTGCCAGCAGCCAAGATTGGACTAGGAATCTTAATGAGCAGTTCTTC. This translates into CASSQDWTRNLNEQFF.

This chain links TRBV27 with TRBJ2-1, with no clear D. CDR1 is MNHEY and CDR2 is SMNVEV in the germline V gene (reference sequence). This CDR3 spans 13 amino acids. Trimming stripped 0 bases from V and 9 bases from J, with 9 bases between. CDR3 region: CASSLSGSVEQFF. CDR3 nucleotide sequence: TGTGCCAGCAGTTTATCGGGGTCCGTTGAGCAGTTCTTC.

CDR3 region: CASGPLGEKLFF. The DNA for the CDR3 is TGTGCTAGTGGCCCCTTAGGTGAAAAACTGTTTTTT. The gene calls are TRBV12-5 and TRBJ1-4, with D unclear. The CDR3 loop spans 12 amino acids. V shed 6 bases and J shed 7 bases, with 9 bases lying between them. Germline V gene lookup returns CDR1 LGHNT and CDR2 FRNRAP. Variable domain in full (rest from reference TRBV12-5 and TRBJ1-4): DARVTQTPRHKVTEMGQEVTMRCQPILGHNTVFWYRQTMMQGLELLAYFRNRAPLDDSGMPKDRFSAEMPDATLATLKIQPSEPRDSAVYFCASGPLGEKLFFGSGTQLSVL.

The chain links TRBV20-1 to TRBJ1-1; D remains unclear. Germline CDR1 and CDR2: DFQATT and SNEGSKA (reference sequence). With 5 bases removed from V and 3 bases from J, the gap between germline ends came to 7 bases. The CDR3 is 11 amino acids. Here the CDR3 reads CSAPRDTEAFF. For the CDR3, the DNA is TGCAGTGCTCCACGGGACACTGAAGCTTTCTTT.

The gene calls are TRBV20-1 and TRBJ2-7, with TRBD1 as a possible D gene (6 bases). The CDR3 covers 15 residues. V was shortened by 4 bases and J by 2 bases, with 18 bases between the two germline ends. The V gene's germline CDR1 is DFQATT and CDR2 SNEGSKA (reference sequence). The CDR3 is CSAKSHRDIPYEQYF. CDR3 nucleotide sequence: TGCAGTGCTAAGAGCCACAGGGATATTCCCTACGAGCAGTACTTC.

The rearrangement uses TRBV5-6 and TRBJ2-2; D uncertain. Germline lookup yields CDR1 SGHDT and CDR2 YYEEEE. V shed 0 bases and J shed 5 bases, with 8 bases lying between them. The CDR3 consists of 14 residues. CDR3 sequence (DNA): TGTGCCAGCAGCTTGGACTCTAGGACCGGGGAGCTGTTTTTT. Protein sequence: CASSLDSRTGELFF.

The V call is TRBV5-4, the J call TRBJ2-6, with 7 nucleotides matching TRBD1. This CDR3 is built from 15 residues. The V and J ends lost 4 bases and 2 bases, in that order; junction bases with no gene match: 3. Germline CDR1 SGHNT, CDR2 YYREEE (reference sequence). The CDR3 coding sequence is TGTGCCAGCAGCCCCACAGGGGCTGGGGCCAACGTCCTGACTTTC. Residues: CASSPTGAGANVLTF.

V is TRBV20-1 and J is TRBJ2-1; TRBD2 aligns across 7 bases. The germline V gene encodes CDR1 DFQATT and CDR2 SNEGSKA (reference sequence). CDR3 length: 15 residues. J was trimmed by 1 base and V by 5 bases; bases with no gene match: 8. DNA of the CDR3: TGCAGTGCTGGGGCCCGGCGGGGGTCCTACAATGAGCAGTTCTTC. This codes for CSAGARRGSYNEQFF.

This rearrangement joins TRBV6-6 to TRBJ2-3; D is unclear. CDR3 length: 14 residues. Trimming took 0 bases from V and 0 from J, leaving 4 bases between them. The germline CDR1 and CDR2 sequences are MNHNY and SVGAGI (reference sequence). CDR3 nucleotides: TGTGCCAGCAGTTACTCCTCTAGCACAGATACGCAGTATTTT. Translating it yields CASSYSSSTDTQYF.

CDR3 region: CASSRRNEQFF. CDR3 bases: TGTGCCAGCAGCCGAAGGAATGAGCAGTTCTTC. The chain uses TRBV9 and TRBJ2-1; D gene ambiguous. The CDR3 spans 11 residues. Germline loops: CDR1 SGDLS, CDR2 YYNGEE. Trimming removed 4 bases at V and 7 bases at J, with 6 bases between.

The chain combines TRBV7-2 with TRBJ2-5, with D hard to call. The CDR3 is made up of 12 amino acids. V was shortened by 5 bases and J by 5 bases, with 9 bases between the two germline ends. CDR1 and CDR2 (germline): SGHTA, FQGNSA. The CDR3 DNA reads TGTGCCAGCAGCCCGGATGCGGAGACCCAGTACTTC. Translated: CASSPDAETQYF.

J is TRBJ1-2 and V is TRBV29-1; TRBD1 aligns across 8 bases. There are 16 residues in the CDR3. CDR1 and CDR2 (germline): SQVTM, ANQGSEA. After removal of 7 bases from V and 4 bases from J, the junction contained 17 bases not matched to a gene. CDR3 residues: CSASSDPGQALYGYTF. CDR3 nucleotides: TGCAGCGCCTCATCAGATCCGGGACAGGCCCTCTATGGCTACACCTTC.

The chain couples TRBV18 to TRBJ2-1, with 10 positions matching TRBD2. The trim removed 3 bases at V and 4 bases at J, leaving 6 bases unmatched. Germline V gene lookup returns CDR1 KGHSH and CDR2 LQKENI. The CDR3 is 16 residues long. The CDR3 DNA follows: TGTGCCAGCTCACCCCTTCTAGCGGGGGCTTACAATGAGCAGTTCTTC. Amino acids: CASSPLLAGAYNEQFF. Based on the CDR3 plus reference TRBV18 and TRBJ2-1, the full variable domain is NAGVMQNPRHLVRRRGQEARLRCSPMKGHSHVYWYRQLPEEGLKFMVYLQKENIIDESGMPKERFSAEFPKEGPSILRIQQVVRGDSAAYFCASSPLLAGAYNEQFFGPGTRLTVL.

The chain combines TRBV29-1 with TRBJ1-4; TRBD1 aligns across 10 bases. The CDR3 has 15 residues. Germline CDR1 is SQVTM and CDR2 is ANQGSEA. Trimming removed 1 base from V and 7 bases from J; junction bases left unmatched: 6. CDR3 in DNA: TGCAGCGTTGAAGTCCGACAGGGGGCGCGTGAAAAACTGTTTTTT. It yields the protein CSVEVRQGAREKLFF.

The chain couples TRBV29-1 to TRBJ2-3; weak D call: TRBD1 (6 bases). Trimming pared 5 bases from V and 5 bases from J, leaving 11 bases between. The CDR3 has 12 amino acids. Germline V gene data show CDR1 as SQVTM and CDR2 as ANQGSEA. The DNA of the CDR3 is TGCAGCGTTCCCAGGGGCCGAGATACGCAGTATTTT. Protein product: CSVPRGRDTQYF.

The rearrangement uses TRBV13 and TRBJ2-1; D may correspond to TRBD1 or TRBD2 (6 bases each). CDR1 and CDR2 (germline): PRHDT, FYEKMQ (reference sequence). This CDR3 contains 15 residues. V dropped 2 bases and J dropped 3 bases, with 11 bases sitting between them. The CDR3 DNA reads TGTGCCAGCAGCTTAAGGGGGGCCCTCTACAATGAGCAGTTCTTC. Translated, it gives CASSLRGALYNEQFF.

The chain links TRBV5-6 to TRBJ1-6; perhaps TRBD1 as D (6 bases). The CDR3 totals 17 residues. Trimming took off 4 bases at V and 6 bases at J, with 20 bases between the two ends. Germline assignment: CDR1 SGHDT and CDR2 YYEEEE. The CDR3 region is CASSLLLSGAVNSPLHF. In nucleotides, the CDR3 is TGTGCCAGCAGCCTACTACTATCGGGGGCGGTTAATTCACCCCTCCACTTT.

The CDR3 protein is CASSFGGSEQYF. The CDR3 DNA sequence: TGTGCCAGCAGTTTTGGAGGTTCCGAGCAGTACTTC. This chain connects TRBV27 to TRBJ2-7, with D maybe TRBD2 (5 bases). CDR3 length: 12 residues. CDR1 is MNHEY and CDR2 is SMNVEV in the germline V gene (reference sequence). Trimming stripped 3 bases from V and 6 bases from J, with 9 bases between.

The rearrangement links TRBV13 to TRBJ2-7, with 7 bases that match TRBD2. With V trimmed by 3 bases and J by 1 base, 6 bases remained unmatched. The V gene's germline CDR1 is PRHDT and CDR2 FYEKMQ (reference sequence). The CDR3 is 15 amino acids. CDR3 nucleotide sequence: TGTGCCAGCAGCTTGGGGGGGGAGGGTTCCTACGAGCAGTACTTC. It specifies CASSLGGEGSYEQYF.

The chain uses TRBV7-9 and TRBJ2-7, with D possibly being TRBD1 (6 bases). Germline V CDR1 and CDR2: SEHNR, FQNEAQ (reference sequence). The CDR3 is 13 residues long. V was trimmed by 11 bases and J by 2 bases, leaving 16 bases between them. The CDR3 bases are TGTGCCCTCAAGGGCGAGGGGGCCTACGAGCAGTACTTC. Encoded protein: CALKGEGAYEQYF.

The chain recombines TRBV29-1 with TRBJ1-2; D not resolved. V was trimmed by 8 bases and J by 7 bases, leaving 8 bases between them. The V gene's germline CDR1 is SQVTM and CDR2 ANQGSEA. This CDR3 has 9 amino acids. CDR3 loop: CSLGPGYTF. Here the CDR3 DNA reads TGCAGCCTAGGCCCTGGCTACACCTTC. The variable domain in full, completed from reference TRBV29-1 and TRBJ1-2, reads SAVISQKPSRDICQRGTSLTIQCQVDSQVTMMFWYRQQPGQSLTLIATANQGSEATYESGFVIDKFPISRPNLTFSTLTVSNMSPEDSSIYLCSLGPGYTFGSGTRLTVV.